Following are 16 T cell receptor beta chains from one sample sequenced in a study of T cells in narcolepsy. The assay was immunoSEQ multiplex PCR, and TCRdb's table has in-frame clones only and misses some. This sample has 25,000 to 35,000 clones, with approximately 80% found just once. Sequenced sample: CD45RA- memory CD4+ T cells from PBMCs. All receptors derive from a human donor with narcolepsy.

The chain recombines TRBV23-1 with TRBJ2-5; D perhaps matches TRBD2 (5 bases). TRBV23-1 is labeled an ORF, and its function is uncertain. Deletions cut 7 bases from V and 0 bases from J, with 12 bases between. The CDR3 length is 14 residues. In nucleotides, the CDR3 is TGCGCCAGCACCGAAGCCGGGGACCAAGAGACCCAGTACTTC. This translates into CASTEAGDQETQYF.

V usage is TRBV28 and J usage is TRBJ1-3; no definite D call. The CDR3 loop spans 16 amino acids. V was pared by 2 bases and J by 0 bases, with 11 bases between. The germline CDR1 and CDR2 sequences are MDHEN and SYDVKM. The CDR3 is CASSLGFRISGNTIYF. The CDR3 DNA follows: TGTGCCAGCAGTTTAGGGTTTCGGATCTCTGGAAACACCATATATTTT.

The V call is TRBV28, the J call TRBJ2-2, with D perhaps matching TRBD2 (6 bases). Germline values: CDR1 MDHEN, CDR2 SYDVKM. V dropped 10 bases and J dropped 9 bases, with 24 bases sitting between them. This CDR3 spans 15 amino acids. CDR3 in amino acids: CATITSGEVVRELFF. In DNA form, the CDR3 reads TGTGCCACCATAACCTCGGGGGAGGTAGTTCGGGAGCTGTTTTTT.

This clone was counted between two and nine times. The chain links TRBV5-6 to TRBJ2-7; D assignment may be TRBD1 or TRBD2 (5 bases each). Trimming stripped 4 bases from V and 2 bases from J, with 16 bases between. Germline V gives CDR1 SGHDT, CDR2 YYEEEE. This CDR3 spans 15 amino acids. In DNA form, the CDR3 reads TGTGCCAGCAGCCCGGGGAATGGGGCGACCTACGAGCAGTACTTC. Protein: CASSPGNGATYEQYF.

The V and J genes are TRBV27 and TRBJ2-1; 10 bases fit TRBD2. CDR1 MNHEY and CDR2 SMNVEV come from the germline V gene (reference sequence). The J segment lost 7 bases and the V segment lost 5 bases, leaving 20 bases of the junction unmatched. The CDR3 covers 19 residues. DNA of the CDR3: TGTGCCAGCAGTGTAGCCCGTCGCGTCACTAGCGGGATTGTAAATGAGCAGTTCTTC. Its translation is CASSVARRVTSGIVNEQFF.

The chain recombines TRBV2 with TRBJ2-7; 11 nucleotides match TRBD2. The germline gives CDR1 SNHLY, CDR2 FYNNEI. V lost 6 bases, J lost 2 bases, and 12 bases stayed unmatched. The CDR3 is 17 amino acids. The CDR3 region has the DNA TGTGCCAGCAGGGAACTTCGAACTAGCGGGAGTCCCTACGAGCAGTACTTC. This encodes CASRELRTSGSPYEQYF. Drawing the rest from reference TRBV2 and TRBJ2-7, the complete variable domain is EPEVTQTPSHQVTQMGQEVILRCVPISNHLYFYWYRQILGQKVEFLVSFYNNEISEKSEIFDDQFSVERPDGSNFTLKIRSTKLEDSAMYFCASRELRTSGSPYEQYFGPGTRLTVT.

V gene TRBV19 combines with J gene TRBJ1-4, with 11 nucleotides matching TRBD1. The germline CDR1 and CDR2 sequences are LNHDA and SQIVND (reference sequence). V lost 5 bases to trimming and J lost 0 bases; unmatched junction nucleotides: 11. The CDR3 length is 19 residues. In DNA form, the CDR3 reads TGTGCCAGTAGTCGTGCCGGGACAGGGGGTTTCGCAACTAATGAAAAACTGTTTTTT. Its translation: CASSRAGTGGFATNEKLFF.

The chain is built from TRBV23-1 and TRBJ2-5; 13 positions match TRBD2. TRBV23-1 is identified as an open reading frame with a role that is uncertain. Trimming removed 3 bases from V and 2 bases from J; junction bases left unmatched: 6. The CDR3 is made up of 17 amino acids. In nucleotides, the CDR3 is TGCGCCAGCAGTCATCACCTACTAGCGGGAGGGCAAGAGACCCAGTACTTC. Its protein product is CASSHHLLAGGQETQYF.

The chain employs TRBV20-1 and TRBJ2-7; no firm D call. Germline CDR1 is DFQATT and CDR2 is SNEGSKA (reference sequence). The CDR3 has 11 amino acids. With 2 bases removed from V and 3 bases from J, the gap between germline ends came to 5 bases. The CDR3 loop reads CSARTLYEQYF. CDR3 DNA sequence: TGCAGTGCTAGAACGCTCTACGAGCAGTACTTC.

The chain is built from TRBV7-2 and TRBJ1-2, with D possibly being TRBD1 (5 bases). Germline V lookup: CDR1 SGHTA, CDR2 FQGNSA. The CDR3 has 15 residues. V dropped 5 bases and J dropped 2 bases, with 15 bases sitting between them. The chain's CDR3 is CASSKLGGLNYGYTF. The CDR3 bases are TGTGCCAGCAGCAAATTGGGGGGACTCAACTATGGCTACACCTTC.

The chain has TRBV28 and TRBJ2-3; 7 bases fit TRBD2. With 6 bases clipped from V and 4 bases from J, the junction kept 7 bases outside the gene matches. Germline CDR1 MDHEN, CDR2 SYDVKM. This CDR3 spans 14 amino acids. CDR3: CASRLAAIADTQYF. DNA of the CDR3: TGTGCCAGCAGGCTAGCGGCCATAGCAGATACGCAGTATTTT. Filled out from reference TRBV28 and TRBJ2-3, the complete variable domain reads DVKVTQSSRYLVKRTGEKVFLECVQDMDHENMFWYRQDPGLGLRLIYFSYDVKMKEKGDIPEGYSVSREKKERFSLILESASTNQTSMYLCASRLAAIADTQYFGPGTRLTVL.

The chain joins TRBV19 to TRBJ2-3, with D perhaps matching TRBD1 or TRBD2 (7 bases each). Germline assignment: CDR1 LNHDA and CDR2 SQIVND (reference sequence). V lost 3 bases to trimming and J lost 5 bases, with 9 bases between them. The CDR3 contains 13 residues. CDR3 residues: CASSIRGGDTQYF. The CDR3 DNA reads TGTGCCAGTAGTATCAGGGGGGGAGATACGCAGTATTTT.

V and J are TRBV5-1 and TRBJ1-1, with unresolved D. The CDR3 runs 15 residues. Germline values: CDR1 SGHRS, CDR2 YFSETQ. V lost 0 bases to trimming and J lost 1 base, with 10 bases between them. CDR3 DNA: TGCGCCAGCAGCTTGGAACCAGGCAGGAACACTGAAGCTTTCTTT. This translates into CASSLEPGRNTEAFF.

V and J are TRBV7-2 and TRBJ1-5, with D perhaps matching TRBD1 (5 bases). The length of the CDR3 is 16 residues. V lost 1 base to trimming and J lost 1 base, with 11 bases between them. CDR1 is SGHTA and CDR2 is FQGNSA in the germline V gene. CDR3 residues: CASSLEEGRSNQPQHF. The CDR3 region has the DNA TGTGCCAGCAGCTTAGAGGAGGGGAGAAGCAATCAGCCCCAGCATTTT.

The rearrangement joins TRBV4-1 to TRBJ1-4; no definite D call. The CDR3 runs 14 residues. Germline CDR1 is MGHRA and CDR2 is YSYEKL. Deletions cut 0 bases from V and 7 bases from J, with 9 bases between. DNA of the CDR3: TGCGCCAGCAGCCAAGATAGGAACGTTGAAAAACTGTTTTTT. Translation: CASSQDRNVEKLFF.

The V gene is TRBV28, the J gene TRBJ2-2; D unclear. The CDR3 has 12 residues. Germline V gene lookup returns CDR1 MDHEN and CDR2 SYDVKM. Trimming stripped 5 bases from V and 6 bases from J, with 7 bases between. This CDR3 is CASSPPPGELFF. The CDR3 DNA follows: TGTGCCAGCAGTCCTCCCCCCGGGGAGCTGTTTTTT.